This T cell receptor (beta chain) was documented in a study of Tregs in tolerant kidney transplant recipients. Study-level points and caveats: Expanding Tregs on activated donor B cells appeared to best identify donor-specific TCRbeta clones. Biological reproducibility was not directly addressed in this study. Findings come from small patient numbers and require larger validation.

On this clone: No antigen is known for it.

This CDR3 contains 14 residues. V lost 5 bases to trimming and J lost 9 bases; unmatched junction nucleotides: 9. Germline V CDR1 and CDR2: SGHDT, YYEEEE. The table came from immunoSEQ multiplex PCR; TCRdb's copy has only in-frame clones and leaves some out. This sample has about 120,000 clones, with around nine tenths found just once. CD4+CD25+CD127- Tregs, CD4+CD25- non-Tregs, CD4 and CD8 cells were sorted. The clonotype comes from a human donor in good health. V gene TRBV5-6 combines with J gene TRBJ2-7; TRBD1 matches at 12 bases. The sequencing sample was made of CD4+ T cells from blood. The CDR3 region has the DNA TGTGCCAGCAGTAGATGGGACAGGGGGCCTGTGCAGTACTTC. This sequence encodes CASSRWDRGPVQYF.